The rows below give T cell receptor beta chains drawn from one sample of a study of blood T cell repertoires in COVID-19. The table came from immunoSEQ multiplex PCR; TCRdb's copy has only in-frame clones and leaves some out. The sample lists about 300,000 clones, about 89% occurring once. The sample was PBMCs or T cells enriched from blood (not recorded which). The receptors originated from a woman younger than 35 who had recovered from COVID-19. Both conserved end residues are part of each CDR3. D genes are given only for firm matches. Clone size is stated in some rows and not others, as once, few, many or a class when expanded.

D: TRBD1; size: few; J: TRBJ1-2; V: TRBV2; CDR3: CASSDGQGAVGYTF; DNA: TGTGCCAGCAGTGATGGTCAGGGGGCGGTTGGCTACACCTTC
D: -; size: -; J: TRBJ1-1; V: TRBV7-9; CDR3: CASTPGGTDTEAFF; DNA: TGTGCCAGCACCCCAGGAGGCACTGACACTGAAGCTTTCTTT
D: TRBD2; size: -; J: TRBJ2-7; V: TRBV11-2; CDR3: CASSLDSGGPYEQYF; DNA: TGTGCCAGCAGCTTGGATAGCGGGGGACCCTACGAGCAGTACTTC
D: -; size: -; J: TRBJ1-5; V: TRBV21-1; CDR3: CASSKARSQGASQPQHF; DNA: TGTGCCAGCAGCAAAGCCCGGTCGCAGGGGGCGTCACAGCCCCAGCATTTT
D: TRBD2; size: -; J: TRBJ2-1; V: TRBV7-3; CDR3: CASSPPGGNEQFF; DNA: TGTGCCAGCAGCCCCCCGGGGGGAAATGAGCAGTTCTTC
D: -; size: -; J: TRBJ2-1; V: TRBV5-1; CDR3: CASSPPGGSYNEQFF; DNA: TGCGCCAGCAGCCCTCCAGGGGGGTCCTACAATGAGCAGTTCTTC
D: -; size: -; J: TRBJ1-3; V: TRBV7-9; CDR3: CASSPHTDRRGNTIYF; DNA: TGTGCCAGCAGTCCCCACACGGACAGACGAGGAAACACCATATATTTT
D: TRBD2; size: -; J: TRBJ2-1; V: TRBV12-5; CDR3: CASGLAVGLAGSSYNEQFF; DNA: TGTGCTAGTGGTTTGGCCGTGGGACTAGCGGGAAGCTCCTACAATGAGCAGTTCTTC
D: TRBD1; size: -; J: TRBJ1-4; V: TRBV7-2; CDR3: CASSPTGSTNEKLFF; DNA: TGTGCCAGCAGCCCGACAGGGTCTACTAATGAAAAACTGTTTTTT
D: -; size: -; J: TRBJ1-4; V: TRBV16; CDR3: CASSPGGVLATNEKLFF; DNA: TGTGCCAGCAGTCCCGGGGGAGTCCTTGCAACTAATGAAAAACTGTTTTTT
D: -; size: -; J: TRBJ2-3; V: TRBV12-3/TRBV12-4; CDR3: CASSRVPDTQYF; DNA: TGTGCCAGCAGCCGGGTCCCAGATACGCAGTATTTT
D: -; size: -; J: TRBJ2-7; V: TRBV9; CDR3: CASSVGSGPTFGEQYF; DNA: TGTGCCAGCAGCGTAGGGTCAGGTCCTACATTCGGCGAGCAGTACTTC
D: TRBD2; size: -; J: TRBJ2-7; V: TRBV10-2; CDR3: CASSEIPRTSGRNEQYF; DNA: TGCGCCAGCAGTGAAATCCCAAGGACTAGCGGGAGAAACGAGCAGTACTTC
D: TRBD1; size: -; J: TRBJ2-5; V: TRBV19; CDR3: CASSDRGETQYF; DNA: TGTGCCAGTAGTGACAGGGGAGAGACCCAGTACTTC
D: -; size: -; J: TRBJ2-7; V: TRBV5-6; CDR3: CASSESQLQSYEQYF; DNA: TGTGCCAGCAGCGAGAGTCAGTTACAGTCCTACGAGCAGTACTTC
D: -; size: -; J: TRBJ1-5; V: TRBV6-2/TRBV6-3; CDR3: CASSPPARSKQPQHF; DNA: TGTGCCAGCAGTCCCCCGGCGAGGAGCAAACAGCCCCAGCATTTT
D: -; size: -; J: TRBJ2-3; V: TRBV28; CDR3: CASSEVGVSTDTQYF; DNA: TGTGCCAGCAGTGAGGTCGGGGTATCCACAGATACGCAGTATTTT
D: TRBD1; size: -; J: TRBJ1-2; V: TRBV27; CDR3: CASSSHASGQHNYGYTF; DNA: TGTGCCAGCAGTTCCCACGCCTCGGGACAGCATAACTATGGCTACACCTTC
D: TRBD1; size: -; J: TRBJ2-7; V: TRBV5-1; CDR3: CASSLDQGAFYEQYF; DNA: TGCGCCAGCAGCTTGGACCAGGGGGCTTTCTACGAGCAGTACTTC
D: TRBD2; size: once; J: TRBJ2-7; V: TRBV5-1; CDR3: CASSPTGLAGGPYEQYF; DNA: TGCGCCAGCAGCCCAACGGGACTAGCGGGGGGCCCCTACGAGCAGTACTTC